The clone carrying this T cell receptor (beta chain) has just a few counts. Criteria for exclusion of patients were uncontrolled infection, other autoimmune disease, pregnancy or lactation. The data derive from a study of T cells in Graves' hyperthyroidism and ophthalmopathy. It was RNA transcripts that yielded the amplified TCR beta CDR3 regions. An initial round of RT-PCR targeting the TCR CDR3 relied on the HTBI primer set. One entry per CDR3 protein results from TCRdb running MiXCR on the multiplex PCR reads. Among over 700,000 distinct CDR3 sequences listed, roughly 20% were seen once. Trimming shortened V by 0 bases and J by 5 bases, and 19 bases separated the two germline ends. CDR1 is MNHNY, CDR2 SVGAGI, per germline (reference sequence). This CDR3 has 17 residues.

The rearrangement joins TRBV6-6 to TRBJ2-5, with D uncertain. The receptor was isolated from a woman in her forties or fifties with Graves' hyperthyroidism that later progressed to Graves' ophthalmopathy. Input material: blood. For the CDR3, the DNA is TGTGCCAGCAGTTACTCGAGTGACAACCCCAACTTCGAGACCCAGTACTTC. The encoded protein is CASSYSSDNPNFETQYF.